These 19 T cell receptor beta chains were sequenced from one sample in a study of T cell changes during pregnancy in multiple sclerosis (dated by TCRdb to 2018 to 2020). Receptors were amplified or captured by the immunoSEQ multiplex PCR assay. This is the immuneACCESS table as TCRdb keeps it, with only in-frame sequences that have V and J called. A part of the clones is gone; compared with another copy, unresolved V genes explain less than half, and the rest is unexplained. This sample has tens of thousands of clones in its table, and roughly nine tenths of those were observed once. Under 6% of the sample belongs to the ten largest clones. This material consisted of CD8+ T cells from peripheral blood mononuclear cells, taken before pregnancy. The receptors originated from a female donor with multiple sclerosis, enrolled in a pregnancy study.

The V and J genes are TRBV5-4 and TRBJ1-2; D call uncertain. The germline V and J ends were trimmed by 0 bases and 4 bases, with 13 bases remaining between them. The CDR3 length is 15 residues. In germline, CDR1 is SGHNT, CDR2 YYREEE (reference sequence). CDR3 loop: CASSLVEGAGYGYTF. The CDR3 DNA is TGTGCCAGCAGCTTGGTTGAGGGCGCAGGCTATGGCTACACCTTC.

This chain links TRBV9 with TRBJ1-2; 11 bases agree with TRBD1. Trimming took 3 bases from V and 6 from J; bases not matched to a gene: 10. Germline V gene lookup returns CDR1 SGDLS and CDR2 YYNGEE. The CDR3 runs to 16 residues. The CDR3 loop reads CASSGPGTGGFNGYTF. The DNA of the CDR3 is TGTGCCAGCAGCGGGCCCGGGACAGGGGGTTTTAATGGCTACACCTTC.

A note on this clone: One end of the junction is discordant with germline, which a read error may explain. The V call is TRBV7-7, the J call TRBJ2-5; 9 bases agree with TRBD1. This CDR3 comprises 18 residues. CDR1 SSHAT and CDR2 FNYEAQ come from the germline V gene (reference sequence). CDR3 in DNA: TGTGCTAGCAGCTTCTTCCCGCCCGGACAGGGGACCCAAGAGACCCAGTACTTC. Amino acid sequence: CASSFFPPGQGTQETQYF.

This chain uses TRBV6-1 with TRBJ2-3, with unresolved D. The length of the CDR3 is 14 residues. V was shortened by 2 bases and J by 8 bases, with 14 bases between the two germline ends. Germline CDR1 MNHNS, CDR2 SASEGT. The DNA for the CDR3 is TGTGCCAGCAGTGAATATTGGCAGGTCGGTACGCAGTATTTT. Translating it yields CASSEYWQVGTQYF.

This chain's CDR3 is CASSVGAKGANTEAFF. DNA for the CDR3: TGTGCCAGCAGCGTAGGGGCTAAGGGGGCTAACACTGAAGCTTTCTTT. The chain is built from TRBV9 and TRBJ1-1, with 7 positions matching TRBD1. Looked up from germline, CDR1 is SGDLS and CDR2 is YYNGEE. V trimming: 0 bases; J trimming: 2 bases; junction bases outside the gene matches: 7. CDR3 length: 16 residues.

The chain employs TRBV6-5 and TRBJ1-2; a possible D gene is TRBD1 (5 bases). This CDR3 comprises 16 residues. V was cut by 3 bases and J by 0 bases, with 14 bases left in between. Germline lookup yields CDR1 MNHEY and CDR2 SVGAGI. The CDR3 reads CASSYGADTTNYGYTF. CDR3 DNA sequence: TGTGCCAGCAGTTATGGGGCTGACACCACTAACTATGGCTACACCTTC.

Of note for this clone: Other nucleotide sequences in the sample specify the same CDR3. The chain couples TRBV7-3 to TRBJ2-1, with D possibly TRBD1 on 5 matching bases. The V gene's germline CDR1 is SGHTA and CDR2 FQGTGA. CDR3 length: 12 residues. The V end was cut by 2 bases, the J end by 10 bases, with 9 bases between. CDR3 DNA sequence: TGTGCCAGCAGCTTATCCCCAGGGGAGCAGTTCTTC. It codes for CASSLSPGEQFF.

The chain employs TRBV28 and TRBJ1-1, with D unclear. The CDR3 consists of 12 residues. Germline CDR1 MDHEN, CDR2 SYDVKM. Trimming removed 6 bases at V and 2 bases at J, with 7 bases between. Here the CDR3 reads CASSTFNTEAFF. CDR3 nucleotides: TGTGCCAGCAGCACTTTTAACACTGAAGCTTTCTTT.

CDR3 DNA: TGTGCCAGCAGCTCAATGTACAGGGGGCGCGGGGGCGAGCAGTACTTC. Its translation: CASSSMYRGRGGEQYF. The V and J genes are TRBV7-2 and TRBJ2-7, with 9 bases identical to TRBD1. Trimming removed 4 bases from V and 6 bases from J; junction bases left unmatched: 13. This CDR3 is 16 amino acids long. CDR1 SGHTA and CDR2 FQGNSA come from the germline V gene.

The chain recombines TRBV4-1 with TRBJ2-1, with 12 bases aligning to TRBD2. Per germline, CDR1 MGHRA and CDR2 YSYEKL. J lost 0 bases, V lost 0 bases, and 9 bases had no gene match. This CDR3 region has 20 residues. This chain's CDR3 is CASSQDDYSSGGASYNEQFF. CDR3 in DNA: TGCGCCAGCAGCCAAGACGATTACTCTAGCGGGGGGGCCTCCTACAATGAGCAGTTCTTC.

V gene TRBV2 combines with J gene TRBJ1-1, with D unclear. Germline CDR1 SNHLY, CDR2 FYNNEI. V lost 3 bases, J lost 1 base, and 6 bases lay in between. CDR3 length: 13 residues. The CDR3 is CASSEAGNTEAFF. In DNA form, the CDR3 reads TGTGCCAGCAGTGAGGCAGGGAACACTGAAGCTTTCTTT.

V is TRBV6-4 and J is TRBJ2-7, with TRBD2 identical over 8 bases. J was trimmed by 3 bases and V by 6 bases; bases with no gene match: 10. CDR1 MRHNA and CDR2 SNTAGT come from the germline V gene. The CDR3 runs 15 residues. CDR3 amino acids: CASRDGGADYYEQYF. Written as DNA, the CDR3 is TGTGCCAGCAGAGACGGGGGGGCCGACTACTACGAGCAGTACTTC.

The chain employs TRBV5-4 and TRBJ2-5, with D unclear. Germline CDR1 is SGHNT and CDR2 is YYREEE (reference sequence). V lost 2 bases and J 2 bases, leaving 10 bases between the germline ends. The CDR3 contains 14 residues. The DNA for the CDR3 is TGTGCCAGCAGCTTCCCGTCGACTCAAGAGACCCAGTACTTC. It encodes CASSFPSTQETQYF.

This sequence joins TRBV4-1 and TRBJ2-1, with 15 bases identical to TRBD2. Germline CDR1 and CDR2: MGHRA and YSYEKL. The CDR3 spans 17 residues. Trimming removed 4 bases from V and 9 bases from J; junction bases left unmatched: 10. The CDR3 region is CASSRRTSGGAGGEQFF. CDR3 nucleotides: TGCGCCAGCAGCCGGCGGACTAGCGGGGGGGCCGGAGGTGAGCAGTTCTTC.

The chain recombines TRBV5-1 with TRBJ2-1; 10 positions agree with TRBD1. The length of the CDR3 is 15 residues. Germline V CDR1 and CDR2: SGHRS, YFSETQ. V trimming: 5 bases; J trimming: 4 bases; junction bases outside the gene matches: 6. The CDR3 sequence is CASRTPGQGYNEQFF. CDR3 DNA sequence: TGCGCCAGCAGGACCCCGGGACAGGGGTACAATGAGCAGTTCTTC.

The chain couples TRBV7-9 to TRBJ2-6, with D unresolved. Germline CDR1 is SEHNR and CDR2 is FQNEAQ (reference sequence). V gave up 5 bases and J gave up 3 bases, with 14 bases separating them. CDR3 size: 16 residues. CDR3 amino acids: CASSTSFRLGANVLTF. DNA of the CDR3: TGTGCCAGCAGCACTTCTTTCCGCCTTGGGGCCAACGTCCTGACTTTC.

V usage is TRBV5-6 and J usage is TRBJ1-2; D perhaps matches TRBD1 (5 bases). Germline V gives CDR1 SGHDT, CDR2 YYEEEE. V lost 2 bases and J 9 bases, leaving 11 bases between the germline ends. The length of the CDR3 is 12 residues. As DNA, the CDR3 is TGTGCCAGCAGCTTATCGGACAACAGCTACACCTTC. Encoded protein: CASSLSDNSYTF.

The chain recombines TRBV7-3 with TRBJ2-7; unclear D gene. Germline values: CDR1 SGHTA, CDR2 FQGTGA. CDR3 length: 14 amino acids. V was cut by 4 bases and J by 1 base, with 11 bases left in between. In nucleotides, the CDR3 is TGTGCCAGCAGCTCTACTGTCGGGTCCTACGAGCAGTACTTC. Translated: CASSSTVGSYEQYF. Using reference TRBV7-3 and TRBJ2-7 for the parts outside the CDR3, the full variable domain is GAGVSQTPSNKVTEKGKYVELRCDPISGHTALYWYRQSLGQGPEFLIYFQGTGAADDSGLPNDRFFAVRPEGSVSTLKIQRTERGDSAVYLCASSSTVGSYEQYFGPGTRLTVT.

The V gene is TRBV7-6, the J gene TRBJ1-1, with 8 bases aligning to TRBD1. The V gene's germline CDR1 is SGHVS and CDR2 FNYEAQ. With 2 bases clipped from V and 3 bases from J, the junction kept 5 bases outside the gene matches. The CDR3 is made up of 15 amino acids. DNA of the CDR3: TGTGCCAGCAGCTTAACAGGGGGGTTGGACACTGAAGCTTTCTTT. Its protein product is CASSLTGGLDTEAFF. Full variable domain (remainder filled in from reference TRBV7-6 and TRBJ1-1): GAGVSQSPRYKVTKRGQDVALRCDPISGHVSLYWYRQALGQGPEFLTYFNYEAQQDKSGLPNDRFSAERPEGSISTLTIQRTEQRDSAMYRCASSLTGGLDTEAFFGQGTRLTVV.